Below, one TCR beta chain is given with its context. Its binding antigen is unknown. The input lacks base qualities; no much larger clone sits a single base away. Receptor amplification or capture employed multiplex PCR. Sequencer: Illumina HiSeq 4000. TCR beta libraries were built with iRepertoire HTBI primers and Arm-PCR amplification of CDR3 regions. Gel purification was performed on PCR products prior to sequencing. The published analysis was carried out like this. Gene usage analysis of CDR3 amino acid clonotypes used the approximately 62 TRBV and 14 to 15 TRBJ segments found across samples. COPE and FqMerger were used to merge filtered high-quality paired reads into contigs. BLAST was used to align contigs to IMGT TRBV, TRBD and TRBJ reference genes, and CDR3 was defined according to IMGT. Highly expanded clones were defined as clonotypes with a frequency above 0.1%. Shannon entropy served as the measure of repertoire diversity, while the Gini coefficient captured V-J evenness. A clonotype found in more than one individual was treated as public. TCRdb took the public reads, trimmed them with fastp at Q25, ran MiXCR for clone calling and kept in-frame beta chains. A single entry per CDR3 protein holds the most common genes and DNA from its merged rows. The V and J calls shown here were made by TCRdb, not taken from the authors' results. A total of about 540,000 distinct CDR3 sequences appear in this sample, 13% of them only once. In total, the top ten clones hold roughly a tenth of the sample.

The cysteine opens and the phenylalanine closes a CDR3 of 17 amino acids. The kept DNA is CDR3 alone, 51 bases in frame from the first base. At the junction V is shortened by 5 bases and J by 0 bases; bases outside the gene matches: 9. The germline V gene encodes CDR1 LNHDA and CDR2 SQIVND (reference sequence). The sample comes from a study of regulatory T cells in long-lasting Graves disease (dated by TCRdb to the early 2020s). At the level of the whole study: Antithyroid drugs had been taken for less than 3 months by newly diagnosed Graves' disease patients. This study used TCR sequencing and RNA sequencing of peripheral blood to compare persistent Graves' disease patients against newly diagnosed Graves' disease patients. The study was conducted in China and was registered as a clinical trial. TCR sequencing covered about 13 persistent and roughly 20 newly diagnosed Graves' disease patients, some 33 samples in total.

The time point label corresponds to: newly diagnosed GD, antithyroid drugs for less than 3 months. RNA was extracted from PBMCs in TRIzol for both TCR sequencing and RNA sequencing. Graves' disease was diagnosed according to American Thyroid Association guidelines. The patients came from an endocrinology department in Xi'an, China. From each patient, approximately 10 milliliters of peripheral blood was collected into an EDTA anticoagulant tube. Ficoll Paque Plus density gradient separation was used to isolate PBMCs, and no further T cell sorting was done. An Agilent 2100 Bioanalyzer and agarose gel were used to check RNA quality, and a NanoDrop 2000 was used to measure RNA concentration. What the research found in general, with its limitations: The authors noted that the small sample size was a limitation that may lower accuracy. Peripheral blood alone was examined, since thyroid tissue, which constituted the primary lesion, could not be accessed. Preferential use of TRBV28, TRBJ1-2 and TRBJ2-5 was observed in persistent disease, whereas TRBV20-1 and TRBJ2-1 were favored in newly diagnosed disease. Sequencing and analysis were restricted to the TCR beta chain. Compared with newly diagnosed patients, patients with persistent Graves' disease had lower TCR Shannon entropy and fewer highly expanded clones, which suggests clonal expansion. Patients with persistent disease shared more public clonotypes (approximately 2,500) than newly diagnosed patients did (roughly 970).

The same data also contributed to another study, on T cells in Graves' hyperthyroidism and ophthalmopathy. That second publication adds: Stable Graves' hyperthyroidism was defined as the absence of progression to ophthalmopathy over 18 months of follow-up. Hyperthyroidism patients were newly diagnosed, had a disease duration of under 2 months, and were aged 18 to 65 years. The study excluded patients with uncontrolled infections, other autoimmune diseases, pregnancy or lactation. Diagnoses were based on clinical symptoms, serum thyroxine and TRAb, thyroid ultrasound and orbital computed tomography. For the first round of RT-PCR on the TCR CDR3, the HTBI primer set was used together with the Qiagen OneStep RT-PCR kit. Most expanded thyroid clonotypes (frequency above 0.001) were also found in blood, which suggests that blood repertoires may mirror thyroid immune responses. Ophthalmopathy was separated from stable hyperthyroidism by a 13 V-J signature model, with roughly 88% sensitivity and roughly 81% specificity obtained in cross-validation and 80%/75% obtained in testing. In validation, the model predicted progression to ophthalmopathy a median of roughly 6.5 months before onset, with over 60% sensitivity and nearly 75% specificity. To identify TCR V-J signatures that set the groups apart, the researchers used a discovery cohort of 90 to 100 patients, made up of 40 to 45 with Graves' ophthalmopathy and 57 with stable Graves' hyperthyroidism. Whether ophthalmopathy could be predicted prospectively was tested in an independent validation cohort made up of about 20 hyperthyroidism patients plus 17 patients who later progressed to ophthalmopathy. The roughly 90 discovery patients were divided at random into training and test sets in a 7:3 ratio. The study also compared thyroid tissue and blood T-cell repertoires from five or six Graves' hyperthyroidism patients. After blood sampling, hyperthyroidism patients were treated with methimazole at a starting dose of 30 mg daily, and ophthalmopathy patients were treated with high-dose intravenous methylprednisolone. The libraries were constructed in a second round of multiplex PCR and then size-selected and purified. Libraries were sequenced paired-end with 100 bp reads on an Illumina HiSeq2000. SOAPnuke was used to process the raw data, removing reads that contained adapters or uncalled bases, had a mean Phred below 15, or lacked an exact match to the constant primer or identifier. High-quality paired reads were merged with COPE v1.2.5, and unique nucleotide sequences were defined as clonotypes. MiTCR v1.1 was used to align the clonotypes against IMGT TRBV, TRBD and TRBJ reference segments. The analysis included only V-J combinations with a frequency above 0.0001, which together covered approximately 99% of the repertoires. A TCS score was defined as the ratio of F50 (clonal expansion) to E x V (chaos), with BLOSUM62-based TCRdist applied between CDR3 peptides within each V-J. Welch's t-statistics and random forest reduced 450 to 600 V-J features to about 13, which were used in a naive Bayes classifier (R e1071). Sample size was not statistically predetermined, and blinding of investigators to group allocation was not performed. TCR Vbeta CDR3 sequencing of 130 to 150 peripheral blood samples (under 45 ophthalmopathy, 70 to 85 hyperthyroidism and some 17 progressor patients) is reported in the paper.

The source is a man under 40 with Graves disease. Donor details come from another sample of the same person, matched by shared clones. Source: peripheral blood mononuclear cells (PBMCs), taken at new diagnosis, from a patient treated with antithyroid drugs. The V and J segments used are TRBV19 and TRBJ2-7; the central 11 bases match TRBD1. The encoded CDR3 is CASSLRPGTGGSYEQYF. Here is the DNA: TGTGCCAGTAGTCTTCGTCCCGGGACAGGGGGCTCCTACGAGCAGTACTTC.